This TCR beta chain emerged from a study of T cell responses to AZD1222 COVID-19 vaccine. In the case of this clone: Its specificity is not known.

Study conclusions and caveats: White British people made up most donors, females outnumbered males, and clonal diversity was possibly underestimated.

Generated by immunoSEQ multiplex PCR, the TCRdb table keeps only in-frame clones and is missing some. This table has roughly 80,000 clones, more than 90% appearing once. Germline loops: CDR1 MNHEY, CDR2 SVGAGI. There are 14 residues in the CDR3. V shed 7 bases and J 2 bases; nucleotides not matched to a gene: 3. The source was peripheral blood, collected on day 0 of AZD1222 vaccination. This TCR was recovered from an adult in good health. V usage is TRBV6-5 and J usage is TRBJ2-2; 8 bases are a match to TRBD1. CDR3 nucleotides: TGTGCCAGCATCGACAGGGGTAACACCGGGGAGCTGTTTTTT. It is translated as CASIDRGNTGELFF.